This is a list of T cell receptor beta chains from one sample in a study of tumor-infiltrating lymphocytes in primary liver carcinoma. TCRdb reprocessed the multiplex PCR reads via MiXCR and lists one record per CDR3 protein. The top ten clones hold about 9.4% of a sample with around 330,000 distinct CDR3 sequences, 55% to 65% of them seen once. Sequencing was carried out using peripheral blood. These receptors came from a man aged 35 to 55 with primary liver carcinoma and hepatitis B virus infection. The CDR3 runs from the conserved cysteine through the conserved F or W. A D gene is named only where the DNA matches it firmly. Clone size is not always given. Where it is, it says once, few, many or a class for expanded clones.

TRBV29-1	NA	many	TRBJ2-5	CSVEDLTQGGVTQYF	TGCAGCGTTGAAGATCTAACACAGGGGGGGGTGACCCAGTACTTC
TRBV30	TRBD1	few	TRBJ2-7	CAWAGQGASQYF	TGTGCCTGGGCGGGACAGGGGGCGTCGCAGTACTTC
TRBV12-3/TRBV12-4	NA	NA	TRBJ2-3	CASSLSSGSTDAQYF	TGTGCCAGCAGTTTGAGTAGTGGAAGCACAGATGCGCAGTATTTT
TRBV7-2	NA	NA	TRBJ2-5	CASSLLETKCF	TGTGCCAGCAGCCTCTTGGAGACCAAGTGCTTC
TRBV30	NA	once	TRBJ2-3	CAWKGGPPGDAQYF	TGTGCCTGGAAGGGGGGGCCCCCTGGGGATGCGCAGTATTTT
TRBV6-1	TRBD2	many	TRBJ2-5	CASSEASASGSRETQYF	TGTGCCAGCAGTGAAGCATCGGCTAGCGGGAGTCGGGAGACCCAGTACTTC
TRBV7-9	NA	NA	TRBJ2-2	CASSLDGDTRELFF	TGTGCCAGCAGCTTAGATGGTGACACCAGGGAGCTGTTTTTT
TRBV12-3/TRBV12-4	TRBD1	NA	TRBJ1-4	CASSKAGTGDDKLFF	TGTGCCAGCTCAAAGGCGGGGACAGGGGACGATAAACTGTTTTTT
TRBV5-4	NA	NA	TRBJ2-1	CASSFSGVYNEQFF	TGTGCAAGCAGCTTCTCGGGAGTGTACAATGAGCAGTTCTTC
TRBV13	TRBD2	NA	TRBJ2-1	CASSTQASGRRSEQFF	TGTGCCAGCAGCACCCAGGCTAGCGGGAGGCGAAGTGAGCAGTTCTTC
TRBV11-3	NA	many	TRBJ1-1	CASSLGEVGTEAFF	TGTGCCAGCAGCTTAGGGGAAGTGGGCACTGAAGCTTTCTTT
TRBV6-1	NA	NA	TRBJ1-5	CASTTWTGYQPQHF	TGTGCCAGCACCACATGGACTGGGTATCAGCCCCAGCATTTT
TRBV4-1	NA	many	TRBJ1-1	CASSQDQGRLEAFF	TGCGCCAGCAGCCAAGATCAGGGGAGACTTGAAGCTTTCTTT
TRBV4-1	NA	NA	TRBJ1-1	CASNQDYTDLNTEAFF	TGCGCCAGCAACCAAGATTACACTGACTTGAACACTGAAGCTTTCTTT
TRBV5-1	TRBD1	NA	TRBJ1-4	CASSLNGTGSVREKLFF	TGCGCCAGCAGCTTGAATGGGACAGGGTCGGTAAGGGAAAAACTGTTTTTT
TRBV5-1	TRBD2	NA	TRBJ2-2	CASSERLAGVRLGTGELFF	TGCGCCAGCAGCGAGCGACTAGCGGGAGTAAGATTGGGGACCGGGGAGCTGTTTTTT
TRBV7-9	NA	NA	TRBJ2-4	CASSLEGLIAKNIQYF	TGTGCCAGCAGCTTAGAGGGCCTCATAGCCAAAAACATTCAGTACTTC
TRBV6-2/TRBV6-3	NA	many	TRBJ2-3	CASSHRVGGDTQYF	TGTGCCAGCAGCCACAGGGTAGGGGGTGATACGCAGTATTTT
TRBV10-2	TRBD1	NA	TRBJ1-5	CPSSGQGNQPQHF	TGCCCCAGCTCAGGACAGGGTAATCAGCCCCAGCATTTT
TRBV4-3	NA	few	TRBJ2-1	CASSQEGSGAREQFF	TGCGCCAGCAGCCAAGAGGGGTCGGGGGCCAGAGAGCAGTTCTTC
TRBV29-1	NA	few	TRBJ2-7	CSVLPWGVRSYEQYF	TGCAGCGTTCTCCCCTGGGGCGTACGCTCCTACGAGCAGTACTTC
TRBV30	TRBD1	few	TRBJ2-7	CAWNPGTAASYEQYF	TGTGCCTGGAACCCCGGGACAGCCGCCTCCTACGAGCAGTACTTC
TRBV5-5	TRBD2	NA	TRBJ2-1	CASSLHPSGIYNEQFF	TGTGCCAGCAGCTTGCATCCTAGCGGGATTTACAATGAGCAGTTCTTC
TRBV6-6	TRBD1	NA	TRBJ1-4	CASSGGQYEKLFF	TGTGCCAGCAGCGGGGGACAGTATGAAAAACTGTTTTTT
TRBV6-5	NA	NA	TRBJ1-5	CASKGAGRNQSQHF	TGTGCCAGCAAAGGCGCAGGGCGGAATCAATCCCAGCATTTT
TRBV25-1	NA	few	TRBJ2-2	CASSQGLYTGELFF	TGTGCCAGCAGTCAAGGACTCTACACCGGGGAGCTGTTTTTT
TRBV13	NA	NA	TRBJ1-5	CTSSLRTGNQPQHF	TGTACCAGCAGCTTGCGAACAGGGAACCAGCCCCAGCATTTT
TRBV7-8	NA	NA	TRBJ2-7	CASTDTYEQYF	TGTGCCAGCACCGACACCTACGAGCAGTACTTC
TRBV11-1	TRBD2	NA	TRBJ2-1	CVSSLTSGRPSAYNEQFF	TGTGTCAGCAGTCTTACTAGCGGGAGGCCCAGTGCCTACAATGAGCAGTTCTTC
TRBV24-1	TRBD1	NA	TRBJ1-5	CATSDQTTGSNQPQHF	TGTGCCACCAGTGACCAGACGACAGGGAGCAATCAGCCCCAGCATTTT
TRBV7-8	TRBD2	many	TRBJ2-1	CASSRGGDLNEQFF	TGTGCCAGCAGTCGGGGGGGAGACCTTAATGAGCAGTTCTTC
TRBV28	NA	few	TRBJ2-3	CASSLSRQVSTDTQYF	TGTGCCAGCAGTTTATCCCGCCAAGTTAGCACAGATACGCAGTATTTT
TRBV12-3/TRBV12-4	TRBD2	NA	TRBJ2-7	CASSLPPGGGRSCEQCF	TGTGCCAGCAGTTTACCTCCGGGAGGCGGGCGAAGCTGCGAGCAGTGCTTC
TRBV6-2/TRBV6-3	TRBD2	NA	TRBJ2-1	CASRLVGGPVYNEQFF	TGTGCCAGTAGACTAGTGGGAGGGCCGGTTTACAATGAGCAGTTCTTC
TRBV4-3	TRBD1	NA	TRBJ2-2	CASSQEGTGTTGELFF	TGCGCCAGCAGCCAAGAAGGGACAGGGACCACCGGGGAGCTGTTTTTT
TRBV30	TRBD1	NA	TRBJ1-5	CAWSPGTGGVQPQHF	TGTGCCTGGAGTCCCGGGACAGGGGGAGTTCAGCCCCAGCATTTT
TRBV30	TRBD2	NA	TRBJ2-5	CAWSPPGLAGSRETQYF	TGTGCCTGGAGTCCCCCGGGACTAGCGGGAAGTCGGGAGACCCAGTACTTC
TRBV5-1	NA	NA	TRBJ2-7	CATSLGHSYEQYF	TGCGCCACCAGCTTAGGGCACAGCTACGAGCAGTACTTC
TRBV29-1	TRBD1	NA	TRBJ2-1	CSAERTGGILDEQFF	TGCAGTGCCGAACGGACAGGGGGCATTTTGGATGAGCAGTTCTTC
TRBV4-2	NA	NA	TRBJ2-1	CASSQDRKSKDEQFF	TGTGCCAGCAGCCAAGATCGAAAATCTAAGGATGAGCAGTTCTTC
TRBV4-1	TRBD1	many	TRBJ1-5	CASSPIDRGGQPQHF	TGCGCCAGCAGCCCGATCGACAGGGGAGGTCAGCCCCAGCATTTT
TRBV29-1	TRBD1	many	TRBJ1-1	CSAGQGWGMNTEAFF	TGCAGCGCTGGACAGGGTTGGGGCATGAACACTGAAGCTTTCTTT
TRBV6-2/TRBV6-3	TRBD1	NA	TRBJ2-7	CVSSLAGTVSSYEQYF	TGTGTCAGCAGTTTAGCCGGGACAGTGAGCTCCTACGAGCAGTACTTC
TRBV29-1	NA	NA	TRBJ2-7	CSVELGAFHQQYF	TGCAGCGTTGAATTAGGGGCGTTTCACCAGCAGTACTTC
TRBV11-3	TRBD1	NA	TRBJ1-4	CAGNFWTGATNEKLFF	TGTGCCGGCAACTTTTGGACAGGTGCAACTAATGAAAAACTGTTTTTT
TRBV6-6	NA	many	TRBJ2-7	CASSLTRDGTYEQYF	TGTGCCAGCAGTCTAACGCGCGACGGAACCTACGAGCAGTACTTC
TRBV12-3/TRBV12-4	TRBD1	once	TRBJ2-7	CANQGAYEQYF	TGTGCCAACCAGGGGGCCTACGAGCAGTACTTC
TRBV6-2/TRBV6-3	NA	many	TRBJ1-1	CASRVTPNTEAFF	TGTGCCAGCAGAGTGACGCCGAACACTGAAGCTTTCTTT
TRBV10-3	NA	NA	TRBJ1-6	CAITGRINSPLHF	TGTGCCATCACGGGACGGATTAATTCACCCCTCCACTTT
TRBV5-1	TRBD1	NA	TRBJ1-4	CASSDPQGTNEKLFF	TGCGCCAGCAGCGATCCACAGGGGACTAATGAAAAACTGTTTTTT
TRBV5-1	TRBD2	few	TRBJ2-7	CASSQPSGIGVEQYF	TGCGCCAGCAGCCAACCTAGCGGGATTGGTGTCGAGCAGTACTTC
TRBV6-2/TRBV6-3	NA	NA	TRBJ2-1	CASSVADYGSGNEQFF	TGTGCCAGCAGTGTAGCCGACTATGGGAGTGGGAATGAGCAGTTCTTC